This TCR beta chain emerged from a study of T cells after posttransplantation cyclophosphamide. Germline CDR1 reads SGHDT; CDR2 reads YYEEEE. The CDR3 totals 15 residues. The assay was immunoSEQ multiplex PCR, and TCRdb's table has in-frame clones only and misses some. The profile covers roughly 35,000 clones, none occurring a single time. This clone has a count of ten or more. At one end, the junction sequence differs from germline, possibly due to a read error. The chain couples TRBV5-6 to TRBJ1-1; 8 nucleotides match TRBD1. Source material: PBMCs. The receptor was derived from a girl aged 10 to 17 in good health, CMV-negative, and a related stem cell transplant donor. The CDR3 DNA follows: TGTGCCAGCAGTTTGGACAGGGTAATGAACACTGAAGCTTTCTTT. Translating it yields CASSLDRVMNTEAFF.